The entry below describes one TCR beta chain. This record belongs to a study of blood T cell repertoires in COVID-19. In the study overall: COVID-19 samples collected from the United States, Italy and Spain covered acute and convalescent phases. From T cells, B-cell-depleted T cells, or PBMCs came the material, which was cDNA or gDNA.

V lost 1 base, J lost 4 bases, and 10 bases lay in between. Germline V gene sequence: CDR1 SGHAT, CDR2 FQNNGV. The CDR3 loop spans 14 amino acids. Original data processing: Quantification of nucleated cells was approximated via reference gene primer amplification. The assay was immunoSEQ multiplex PCR, and TCRdb's table has in-frame clones only and misses some. V and J calls and clone size are given by that table; D and trimming were obtained from the DNA. The data contain tens of thousands of clones, 78% of them singletons. The chain joins TRBV11-2 to TRBJ2-5; D might be TRBD2 (6 bases). Sequenced sample: peripheral blood. The source of this sequence is a woman aged 55-70 years with acute or convalescent COVID-19. The CDR3 is CASSLGGEVETQYF. The CDR3 coding sequence is TGTGCCAGCAGCTTAGGAGGGGAGGTAGAGACCCAGTACTTC.